The 8 T cell receptor beta chains reported below all come from one sample, sequenced in a study of brain T cells in children with intractable seizures. Sequencing was performed with immunoSEQ multiplex PCR; in TCRdb, only in-frame clones are kept and a portion is missing. The sample records around 20,000 clones, 90% to 95% being singletons. The sample here was peripheral blood, taken at surgery. These TCRs come from a boy younger than 18 with focal cortical dysplasia and intractable seizures.

The V call is TRBV5-6, the J call TRBJ2-2; D call uncertain. CDR3 length: 15 amino acids. Germline V CDR1 and CDR2: SGHDT, YYEEEE. V shed 2 bases and J shed 0 bases, with 8 bases lying between them. CDR3 in DNA: TGTGCCAGCAGCTTTATAGGGACGAACACCGGGGAGCTGTTTTTT. It codes for CASSFIGTNTGELFF. The complete variable domain, with remaining parts taken from reference TRBV5-6 and TRBJ2-2, reads DAGVTQSPTHLIKTRGQQVTLRCSPKSGHDTVSWYQQALGQGPQFIFQYYEEEERQRGNFPDRFSGHQFPNYSSELNVNALLLGDSALYLCASSFIGTNTGELFFGEGSRLTVL.

This chain links TRBV6-4 with TRBJ2-7, with D perhaps TRBD1 or TRBD2 (6 bases each). The germline CDR1 and CDR2 sequences are MRHNA and SNTAGT. Trimming removed 7 bases from V and 0 bases from J, with 16 bases in between. There are 15 residues in the CDR3. CDR3 coding DNA: TGTGCCAGCACTCGAGGGGGGATCCCCTCCTACGAGCAGTACTTC. The encoded protein is CASTRGGIPSYEQYF.

The J gene is TRBJ2-1, the V gene TRBV9; D is uncertain. Germline V CDR1 and CDR2: SGDLS, YYNGEE. The CDR3 is 17 residues long. The ends were cut back, 2 bases at V and 7 bases at J, with 22 bases in the middle. The CDR3 sequence: CASSVRRVADRLNEQFF. The CDR3 DNA is TGTGCCAGCAGCGTTAGACGAGTGGCAGACCGTTTGAATGAGCAGTTCTTC. Full variable domain (rest looked up from reference TRBV9 and TRBJ2-1): DSGVTQTPKHLITATGQRVTLRCSPRSGDLSVYWYQQSLDQGLQFLIQYYNGEERAKGNILERFSAQQFPDLHSELNLSSLELGDSALYFCASSVRRVADRLNEQFFGPGTRLTVL.

This chain links TRBV27 with TRBJ1-1; tentatively, D is TRBD1 (5 bases). CDR1 and CDR2 (germline): MNHEY, SMNVEV (reference sequence). The CDR3 extends over 14 amino acids. V lost 4 bases and J 9 bases, leaving 18 bases between the germline ends. The DNA for the CDR3 is TGTGCCAGCAGTTCCCGTCAGGGCGACGTTAAAGCTTTCTTT. It encodes CASSSRQGDVKAFF.

The chain links TRBV6-1 to TRBJ2-7; 8 nucleotides line up with TRBD2. CDR3 length: 14 residues. Germline assignment: CDR1 MNHNS and CDR2 SASEGT. Trimming took 2 bases from V and 2 from J; bases not matched to a gene: 2. CDR3 sequence: CASSEMGLAYEQYV. In nucleotides, the CDR3 is TGTGCCAGCAGTGAAATGGGACTAGCCTACGAGCAGTACGTC.

The V gene is TRBV28, the J gene TRBJ1-1, with 8 bases fitting TRBD1. V lost 11 bases and J lost 0; bases outside the gene matches: 14. The V gene's germline CDR1 is MDHEN and CDR2 SYDVKM. The CDR3 sequence is 16 residues long. The CDR3 nucleotides are TGTGCCGGCCTCTCCCGACAGGGGTCCCTGAACACTGAAGCTTTCTTT. This codes for CAGLSRQGSLNTEAFF.

This clone was observed a single time. The V and J genes are TRBV7-9 and TRBJ2-7, with D possibly called TRBD1 or TRBD2 (6 bases each). The V gene lost 7 bases and the J gene lost 3 bases, with 13 bases spanning the gap. The CDR3 contains 13 residues. Germline CDR1 SEHNR, CDR2 FQNEAQ (reference sequence). This chain's CDR3 is CASTKGGNYEQYV. In DNA, the CDR3 is TGTGCCAGCACCAAGGGGGGAAACTACGAGCAGTACGTC.

The chain couples TRBV6-5 to TRBJ1-1, with D unresolved. Deletions cut 2 bases from V and 5 bases from J, with 9 bases between. Per germline, CDR1 MNHEY and CDR2 SVGAGI. The CDR3 length is 13 residues. The CDR3: CASSYRRETEAFF. The CDR3, as DNA: TGTGCCAGCAGTTACAGGAGAGAGACTGAAGCTTTCTTT.